This T cell receptor (beta chain) was documented in a study of blood T cell repertoires in COVID-19. The wider study: Acute and convalescent COVID-19 specimens originated in the United States, Italy and Spain. The cDNA or gDNA used as material had been derived from T cells, B-cell-depleted T cells, or PBMCs.

The authors' processing: Amplification of reference gene primers was used by the study to estimate nucleated cell counts. The assay was immunoSEQ multiplex PCR, and TCRdb's table has in-frame clones only and misses some. V and J calls and clone size are those listed in that table; D and trimming were worked out from the DNA. Among roughly 150,000 clones listed, over 75% were seen once. It was during active infection that Seattle patients were enrolled and then longitudinally followed. Germline assignment: CDR1 SGHVS and CDR2 FQNEAQ. The ends were cut back, 1 base at V and 10 bases at J, with 8 bases in the middle. The CDR3 loop spans 13 amino acids.

This chain uses TRBV7-8 with TRBJ1-6; D gene unclear. The receptor was isolated from a man older than 75 with COVID-19, enrolled during active disease. Sequenced sample: peripheral blood. CDR3 DNA sequence: TGTGCCAGCAGCTTAGGGGGAGGATCACCCCTCCACTTT. Translated: CASSLGGGSPLHF. The full variable domain, completed using reference TRBV7-8 and TRBJ1-6, is GAGVSQSPRYKVAKRGQDVALRCDPISGHVSLFWYQQALGQGPEFLTYFQNEAQLDKSGLPSDRFFAERPEGSVSTLKIQRTQQEDSAVYLCASSLGGGSPLHFGNGTRLTVT.